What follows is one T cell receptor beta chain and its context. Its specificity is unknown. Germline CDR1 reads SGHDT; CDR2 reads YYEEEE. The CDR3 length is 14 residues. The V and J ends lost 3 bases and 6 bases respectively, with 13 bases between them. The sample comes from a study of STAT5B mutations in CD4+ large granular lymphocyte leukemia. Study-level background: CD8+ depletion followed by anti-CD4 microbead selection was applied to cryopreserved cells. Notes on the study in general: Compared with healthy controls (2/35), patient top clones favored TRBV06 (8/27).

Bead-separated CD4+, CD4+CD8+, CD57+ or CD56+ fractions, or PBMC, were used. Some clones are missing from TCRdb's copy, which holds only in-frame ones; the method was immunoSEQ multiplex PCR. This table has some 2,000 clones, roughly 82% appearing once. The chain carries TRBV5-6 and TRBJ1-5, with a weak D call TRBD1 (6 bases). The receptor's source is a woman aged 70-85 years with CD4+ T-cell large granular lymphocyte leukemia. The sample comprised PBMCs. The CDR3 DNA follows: TGTGCCAGCAGCTCGCTCGGGGGGCCTCAGCCCCAGCATTTT. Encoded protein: CASSSLGGPQPQHF.